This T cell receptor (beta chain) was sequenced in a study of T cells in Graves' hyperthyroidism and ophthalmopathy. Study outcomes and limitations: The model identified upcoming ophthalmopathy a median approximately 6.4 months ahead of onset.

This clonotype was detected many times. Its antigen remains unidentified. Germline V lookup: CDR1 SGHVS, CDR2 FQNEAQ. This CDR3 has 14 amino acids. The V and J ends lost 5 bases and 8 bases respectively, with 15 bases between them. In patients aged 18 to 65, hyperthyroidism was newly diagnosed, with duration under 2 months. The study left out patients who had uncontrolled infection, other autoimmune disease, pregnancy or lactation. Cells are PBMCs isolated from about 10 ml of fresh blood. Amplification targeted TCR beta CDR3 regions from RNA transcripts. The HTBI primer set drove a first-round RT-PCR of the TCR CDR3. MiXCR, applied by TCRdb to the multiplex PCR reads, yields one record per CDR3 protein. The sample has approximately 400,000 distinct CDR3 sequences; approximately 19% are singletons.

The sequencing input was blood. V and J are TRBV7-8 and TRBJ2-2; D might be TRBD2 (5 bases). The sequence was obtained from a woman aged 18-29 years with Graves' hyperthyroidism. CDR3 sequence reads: CASSGRTWSGELFF. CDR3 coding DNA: TGTGCCAGCAGCGGCAGGACTTGGTCGGGGGAGCTGTTTTTT.